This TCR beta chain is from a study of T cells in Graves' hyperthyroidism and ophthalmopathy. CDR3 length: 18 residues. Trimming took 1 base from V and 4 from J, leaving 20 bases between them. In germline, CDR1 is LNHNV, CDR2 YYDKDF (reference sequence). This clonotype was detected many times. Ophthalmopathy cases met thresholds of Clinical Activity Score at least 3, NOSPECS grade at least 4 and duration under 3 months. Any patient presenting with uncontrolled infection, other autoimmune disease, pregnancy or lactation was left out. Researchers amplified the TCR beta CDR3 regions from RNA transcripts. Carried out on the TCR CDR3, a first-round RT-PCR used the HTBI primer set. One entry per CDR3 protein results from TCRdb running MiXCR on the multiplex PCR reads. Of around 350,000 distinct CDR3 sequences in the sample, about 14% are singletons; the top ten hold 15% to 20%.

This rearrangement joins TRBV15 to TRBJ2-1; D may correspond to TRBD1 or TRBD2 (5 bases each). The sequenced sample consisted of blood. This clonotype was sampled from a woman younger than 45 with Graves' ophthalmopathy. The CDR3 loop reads CATSRGTFGDLLYNEQFF. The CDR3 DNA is TGTGCCACCAGCAGAGGGACATTCGGGGATTTGTTATACAATGAGCAGTTCTTC. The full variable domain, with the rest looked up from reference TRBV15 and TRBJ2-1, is DAMVIQNPRYQVTQFGKPVTLSCSQTLNHNVMYWYQQKSSQAPKLLFHYYDKDFNNEADTPDNFQSRRPNTSFCFLDIRSPGLGDTAMYLCATSRGTFGDLLYNEQFFGPGTRLTVL.